The 24 T cell receptor beta chains reported below all come from one sample, sequenced in a study of cytomegalovirus exposure and HLA in healthy donors (dated by TCRdb to about 2017). Libraries were built with the immunoSEQ multiplex PCR assay. For the multiplex PCR, a mixture combining 60 forward primers for TCR Vbeta segments and 13 reverse primers for TCR Jbeta segments was used. TCRdb re-hosts the immuneACCESS table, in-frame sequences only. Its copies lack some clones; in the studies checked, an unresolved V gene accounts for under half of them, and the cause for the rest is not known. Recorded for this sample are 200,000 or so clones; over 70% of them occurred a single time. The ten most abundant clones make up around 1.9% of the sample. Specimen: PBMCs. All receptors derive from a young woman in good health and CMV-seropositive.

The count of this clone is one. The chain employs TRBV11-2 and TRBJ2-2; TRBD2 matches 15 bases. Germline CDR1 is SGHAT and CDR2 is FQNNGV. The CDR3 runs to 17 residues. The V and J ends lost 4 bases and 7 bases, in that order; junction bases with no gene match: 7. For the CDR3, the DNA is TGTGCCAGCAGCTCATGGACTAGCGGGGGGGCCGGCGGGGAGCTGTTTTTT. Its protein is CASSSWTSGGAGGELFF. Based on the CDR3 plus reference TRBV11-2 and TRBJ2-2, the full variable domain is EAGVAQSPRYKIIEKRQSVAFWCNPISGHATLYWYQQILGQGPKLLIQFQNNGVVDDSQLPKDRFSAERLKGVDSTLKIQPAKLEDSAVYLCASSSWTSGGAGGELFFGEGSRLTVL.

The genes are TRBV28 and TRBJ2-5; 9 bases map to TRBD1. Germline-derived CDR1 and CDR2 are MDHEN and SYDVKM. The J segment lost 7 bases and the V segment lost 6 bases, leaving 15 bases of the junction unmatched. The CDR3 has 16 amino acids. The CDR3 protein is CASSHSGTGPLSTQYF. CDR3 DNA: TGTGCCAGCAGCCACTCCGGGACAGGGCCCCTCTCGACCCAGTACTTC. Looking up the rest from reference TRBV28 and TRBJ2-5 gives the full variable domain: DVKVTQSSRYLVKRTGEKVFLECVQDMDHENMFWYRQDPGLGLRLIYFSYDVKMKEKGDIPEGYSVSREKKERFSLILESASTNQTSMYLCASSHSGTGPLSTQYFGPGTRLLVL.

V usage is TRBV7-2 and J usage is TRBJ2-2; 7 bases fit TRBD2. After removal of 5 bases from V and 2 bases from J, the junction contained 2 bases not matched to a gene. The CDR3 consists of 14 residues. Germline CDR1 is SGHTA and CDR2 is FQGNSA. CDR3 in DNA: TGTGCCAGCAGCCGGGACTACAACACCGGGGAGCTGTTTTTT. It is translated as CASSRDYNTGELFF.

With regard to this clone: At one boundary the junction diverges from the germline segment, which might be a read error. The chain is built from TRBV28 and TRBJ1-2, with 10 nucleotides matching TRBD1. CDR3 size: 12 residues. CDR1 and CDR2 from the germline V gene are MDHEN and SYDVKM. This chain's CDR3 is CASSLGQGGLIF. CDR3 nucleotide sequence: TGTGCCAGCAGTTTAGGACAGGGGGGTTTAATTTTC.

The genes are TRBV14 and TRBJ1-6; 7 bases align to TRBD1. The CDR3 loop spans 16 amino acids. V shed 3 bases, J shed 10 bases, and the junction held 12 bases outside the gene matches. Per the germline V gene, CDR1 is SGHDN and CDR2 is FVKESK. Here the CDR3 reads CASSHGWGQIPSPLHF. The CDR3 DNA reads as TGTGCCAGCAGCCACGGTTGGGGACAGATTCCCTCACCCCTCCACTTT.

This clone showed up just a few times. The CDR3 region is CASSIREETQYF. The CDR3, as DNA: TGTGCCAGCAGTATCCGGGAAGAGACCCAGTACTTC. The chain recombines TRBV5-6 with TRBJ2-5; no clear D gene. Germline V gene lookup returns CDR1 SGHDT and CDR2 YYEEEE. V was shortened by 5 bases and J by 3 bases, with 8 bases between the two germline ends. The CDR3 has 12 residues.

This clone was observed a few times. The chain joins TRBV4-1 to TRBJ1-5, with no clear D. V lost 0 bases and J lost 5, with 5 bases in between. The CDR3 has 13 residues. Germline lookup yields CDR1 MGHRA and CDR2 YSYEKL. The CDR3 region has the DNA TGCGCCAGCAGCCAAGATCAATATCAGCCCCAGCATTTT. This encodes CASSQDQYQPQHF.

This chain connects TRBV7-3 to TRBJ1-1; D is undetermined. V lost 5 bases, J lost 11 bases, and 18 bases lay in between. The germline CDR1 and CDR2 sequences are SGHTA and FQGTGA. The CDR3 runs 13 residues. The chain's CDR3 is CASSETSGERAFF. The CDR3, as DNA: TGTGCCAGCAGCGAGACTTCCGGGGAGAGGGCTTTCTTT.

The J gene is TRBJ1-2, the V gene TRBV6-5, with D unclear. Trimming took off 10 bases at V and 2 bases at J, with 14 bases between the two ends. The CDR3 runs 13 residues. Germline V gene sequence: CDR1 MNHEY, CDR2 SVGAGI. The CDR3 DNA sequence: TGTGCCACCCAGACAACAGTAAACTATGGCTACACCTTC. This translates into CATQTTVNYGYTF.

The genes are TRBV5-1 and TRBJ2-6, with D unclear. CDR3 length equals 14 residues. CDR1 SGHRS and CDR2 YFSETQ come from the germline V gene. Trimming took off 0 bases at V and 2 bases at J, with 3 bases between the two ends. CDR3 sequence reads: CASSLDTGANVLTF. DNA of the CDR3: TGCGCCAGCAGCTTGGACACTGGGGCCAACGTCCTGACTTTC.

The count of this clone is one. CDR3 protein: CSVGTGLGGYTF. CDR3 DNA sequence: TGCAGCGTGGGGACAGGGCTTGGTGGCTACACCTTC. This chain joins TRBV29-1 and TRBJ1-2; 9 bases are a match to TRBD1. Germline CDR1 and CDR2: SQVTM and ANQGSEA. The V gene end was trimmed by 6 bases and the J gene end by 7 bases; junction bases not matched to a gene: 6. This CDR3 is 12 amino acids long.

V gene TRBV11-3 combines with J gene TRBJ1-1, with D maybe TRBD1 (5 bases). Between the trimmed V and J ends, which lost 2 bases and 1 base, there was a span of 8 bases. Germline lookup yields CDR1 SGHNT and CDR2 YENEEA. The CDR3 has 14 residues. The CDR3 DNA is TGTGCCAGCAGCTTATTTGACAGGAACACTGAAGCTTTCTTT. Protein: CASSLFDRNTEAFF.

This chain joins TRBV30 and TRBJ1-1; D is unclear. Germline lookup yields CDR1 GTSNPN and CDR2 SVGIG (reference sequence). V gave up 7 bases and J gave up 1 base, with 13 bases separating them. The CDR3 spans 13 residues. The CDR3 nucleotides are TGTGCCTCCGAGACACAAAAGAACACTGAAGCTTTCTTT. Protein sequence: CASETQKNTEAFF.

This chain connects TRBV4-1 to TRBJ1-2; D might be TRBD1 (5 bases). Trimming took off 4 bases at V and 7 bases at J, with 19 bases between the two ends. CDR1 is MGHRA, CDR2 YSYEKL, per germline. The CDR3 loop spans 15 amino acids. Here the CDR3 reads CASSLGSGLGAGYTF. CDR3 DNA sequence: TGCGCCAGCAGCCTCGGCTCAGGGTTGGGTGCTGGCTACACCTTC.

V gene TRBV14 combines with J gene TRBJ1-5; D remains unclear. The CDR3 is 16 residues long. Germline CDR1 reads SGHDN; CDR2 reads FVKESK. The germline V and J ends were trimmed by 4 bases and 4 bases, with 17 bases remaining between them. Written as DNA, the CDR3 is TGTGCCAGCAGCCGCGACTGCGAAGAGCAGAATCAGCCCCAGCATTTT. Protein product: CASSRDCEEQNQPQHF.

The chain's CDR3 is CASSLDRQNYGYTF. CDR3 DNA: TGTGCCAGCTCACTGGACAGACAGAATTATGGCTACACCTTC. The chain couples TRBV18 to TRBJ1-2; TRBD1 might be the D (6 bases). The germline gives CDR1 KGHSH, CDR2 LQKENI. The CDR3 runs 14 residues. The V end was cut by 4 bases, the J end by 5 bases, with 14 bases between.

This sequence joins TRBV30 and TRBJ1-3, with D possibly TRBD1 on 6 matching bases. Per the germline V gene, CDR1 is GTSNPN and CDR2 is SVGIG (reference sequence). Trimming left V 1 base short and J 4 bases short, with 8 bases between. The length of the CDR3 is 13 residues. The chain's CDR3 is CAWSGTGGNTIYF. In nucleotides, the CDR3 is TGTGCCTGGAGTGGCACAGGGGGAAACACCATATATTTT. Drawing the rest from reference TRBV30 and TRBJ1-3, the complete variable domain is SQTIHQWPATLVQPVGSPLSLECTVEGTSNPNLYWYRQAAGRGLQLLFYSVGIGQISSEVPQNLSASRPQDRQFILSSKKLLLSDSGFYLCAWSGTGGNTIYFGEGSWLTVV.

This clone occurred once. This chain connects TRBV7-6 to TRBJ1-6; D is undetermined. The CDR3 contains 16 residues. Deletions cut 5 bases from V and 9 bases from J, with 20 bases between. Per germline, CDR1 SGHVS and CDR2 FNYEAQ. CDR3 residues: CASSPLGLSVGSPLHF. The CDR3 nucleotides read TGTGCCAGCAGCCCGCTCGGACTGAGTGTGGGTTCACCCCTCCACTTT.

The rearrangement joins TRBV4-2 to TRBJ2-3; 12 positions agree with TRBD2. Germline CDR1 is LGHNA and CDR2 is YNFKEQ. The CDR3 loop spans 16 amino acids. V gave up 6 bases and J gave up 4 bases; unmatched junction bases: 8. The CDR3 nucleotides are TGTGCCAGCAGGGCTAGCGGGGGGGCGGGCGCAGATACGCAGTATTTT. Translation: CASRASGGAGADTQYF.

The rearrangement links TRBV5-4 to TRBJ1-2; 11 nucleotides align to TRBD1. CDR3 length: 16 residues. Trimming removed 4 bases from V and 5 bases from J; junction bases left unmatched: 10. Germline V gives CDR1 SGHNT, CDR2 YYREEE (reference sequence). The CDR3 loop reads CASSRDGTGGRYGYTF. The CDR3 coding sequence is TGTGCCAGCAGCCGGGACGGGACAGGGGGGCGATATGGCTACACCTTC.

V gene TRBV5-4 combines with J gene TRBJ2-2; no reliable D call. CDR1 is SGHNT, CDR2 YYREEE, per germline (reference sequence). The CDR3 runs to 15 residues. V dropped 0 bases and J dropped 0 bases, with 6 bases sitting between them. CDR3 protein: CASSLVSANTGELFF. In DNA, the CDR3 is TGTGCCAGCAGCTTGGTCTCCGCGAACACCGGGGAGCTGTTTTTT.

The chain links TRBV28 to TRBJ2-1; 9 positions agree with TRBD1. Trimming removed 6 bases from V and 1 base from J; junction bases left unmatched: 4. Looked up from germline, CDR1 is MDHEN and CDR2 is SYDVKM. This CDR3 region has 15 residues. CDR3 loop: CASRKQGASYNEQFF. The CDR3 DNA follows: TGTGCCAGCAGGAAACAGGGGGCTTCCTACAATGAGCAGTTCTTC.

The rearrangement uses TRBV7-9 and TRBJ2-1, with TRBD1 matching 9 bases. Trimming removed 2 bases from V and 2 bases from J; junction bases left unmatched: 1. Germline V CDR1 and CDR2: SEHNR, FQNEAQ (reference sequence). The CDR3 is 15 residues long. CDR3 loop: CASSLRQGAYNEQFF. The CDR3, as DNA: TGTGCCAGCAGCTTAAGACAGGGGGCCTACAATGAGCAGTTCTTC.

Of note for this clone: The sample has other DNA sequences that encode this CDR3 too. The genes are TRBV5-6 and TRBJ2-7, with D possibly being TRBD2 (6 bases). The V gene's germline CDR1 is SGHDT and CDR2 YYEEEE. The germline V and J ends were trimmed by 0 bases and 0 bases, with 7 bases remaining between them. CDR3 size: 14 residues. Here the CDR3 reads CASSLAGGSYEQYF. The CDR3 DNA is TGTGCCAGCAGCTTGGCCGGGGGCTCCTACGAGCAGTACTTC.